The present T cell receptor (beta chain) was sequenced within a study of T cell responses to AZD1222 COVID-19 vaccine. Study information: The analysis combined second doses at about 4 or about 12 weeks. Study-level results: Seropositive status at baseline applied to only a handful of AZD1222 recipients.

Clones were read by immunoSEQ multiplex PCR, and TCRdb kept only the in-frame ones, dropping some. The data contain 95,000 to 150,000 clones, about 90% of them singletons. A word on this clone: Its antigen is unidentified.

The CDR3 is 17 residues long. V dropped 0 bases and J dropped 4; count of bases not matched to a gene: 6. Germline V gene data show CDR1 as MGHRA and CDR2 as YSYEKL. This chain links TRBV4-1 with TRBJ2-5; 12 bases map to TRBD2. This receptor was obtained from an adult in good health. The source was peripheral blood, collected on day 0 of AZD1222 vaccination. CDR3 amino acids: CASSQEWASGGAETQYF. For the CDR3, the DNA is TGCGCCAGCAGCCAAGAATGGGCTAGCGGGGGGGCAGAGACCCAGTACTTC.